The 5 T cell receptor beta chains presented below share a single source sample, sequenced in a study of type 1 regulatory T cells. The antigens of these receptors remain unknown. In TCRdb, the reads were re-called with MiXCR into one record per CDR3 protein. The sample carries 63,000 or so distinct CDR3 sequences, roughly 49% recorded once. Sequenced sample: cultured non-Tr1 T cells, either the whole culture or a sorted T cell fraction (not recorded which). Receptor source: a human donor in good health.

This clonotype has at least ten counts. V and J are TRBV12-3 or TRBV12-4 and TRBJ2-7, with D uncertain. CDR3 length: 14 amino acids. Trimming pared 1 base from V and 6 bases from J, leaving 13 bases between. CDR3: CASSLGSDKGEQYF. The CDR3 DNA follows: TGTGCCAGCAGTTTAGGGTCGGATAAAGGCGAGCAGTACTTC.

To note about this clonotype: A junction end diverges from the germline sequence, so it may reflect a read error. This chain links TRBV6-1 with TRBJ1-5, with D maybe TRBD1 (5 bases). The CDR3 runs 16 residues. Germline CDR1 is MNHNS and CDR2 is SASEGT. This chain's CDR3 is CVSSEMRGATGQPQHF. CDR3 DNA sequence: TGTGTCAGCAGTGAAATGAGAGGGGCTACGGGTCAGCCCCAGCATTTT.

The rearrangement uses TRBV19 and TRBJ1-6; D unclear. CDR1 and CDR2 (germline): LNHDA, SQIVND (reference sequence). The CDR3 length is 14 residues. V gave up 4 bases and J gave up 6 bases, with 10 bases separating them. In DNA form, the CDR3 reads TGTGCCAGTAGTACCCGGCCGAGTAATTCACCCCTCCACTTT. Translated, it gives CASSTRPSNSPLHF.

The chain links TRBV7-8 to TRBJ2-2; 12 positions agree with TRBD1. The CDR3 is made up of 16 amino acids. Germline assignment: CDR1 SGHVS and CDR2 FQNEAQ. The J segment lost 6 bases and the V segment lost 3 bases, leaving 5 bases of the junction unmatched. CDR3 amino acids: CASSFGDRGRSGELFF. In DNA, the CDR3 is TGTGCCAGCAGCTTTGGGGACAGGGGGCGATCCGGGGAGCTGTTTTTT.

This rearrangement joins TRBV29-1 to TRBJ1-1, with 7 positions matching TRBD1. The V gene's germline CDR1 is SQVTM and CDR2 ANQGSEA. CDR3 length equals 13 residues. V lost 6 bases to trimming and J lost 2 bases; unmatched junction nucleotides: 6. The CDR3 is CSVERQGNTEAFF. CDR3 in DNA: TGCAGCGTCGAGAGACAGGGCAACACTGAAGCTTTCTTT. Drawing the rest from reference TRBV29-1 and TRBJ1-1, the complete variable domain is SAVISQKPSRDICQRGTSLTIQCQVDSQVTMMFWYRQQPGQSLTLIATANQGSEATYESGFVIDKFPISRPNLTFSTLTVSNMSPEDSSIYLCSVERQGNTEAFFGQGTRLTVV.